This TCR beta chain stems from a study of Ad26.COV2.S vaccination and SARS-CoV-2 variants. Study at large: Within the COV1001 Ad26.COV2.S trial arm, the donor was enrolled.

Sequencing used immunoSEQ multiplex PCR; TCRdb keeps in-frame clones, though not all of them. The sample lists hundreds of thousands of clones; more than 80% were seen once. This sample's treatment: about 20 received Ad26.COV2.S at low or high dose, single or two shots; several received placebo; per-sample allocation not given. Sample collection was performed on day 63 after the first vaccine or placebo injection. A remark on this clone: The target antigen is unknown.

Notes on the study in general: Placebo recipients showed lower spike-specific TCR breadth than vaccinees. The TCR-based breadth and depth measures might underestimate overall T cell responses.

Germline trimming cut 7 bases from V and 5 bases from J; bases unmatched to any gene: 6. Per the germline V gene, CDR1 is MGHDK and CDR2 is SYGVNS. The CDR3 runs to 14 residues. The TCR comes from a person aged 18-60 years who received the Ad26.COV2.S COVID-19 vaccine or a placebo. The sequenced sample was peripheral blood, obtained in a trial of Ad26.COV2.S vaccine versus placebo. The chain links TRBV25-1 to TRBJ2-5, with 11 bases lining up with TRBD1. This chain's CDR3 is CASKRTGGSETQYF. The CDR3 DNA sequence: TGTGCCAGCAAGCGGACAGGGGGCAGCGAGACCCAGTACTTC.